These 17 T cell receptor beta chains share one sample of origin, sequenced in a study of identical twins. TCRdb independently ran MiXCR on the 5' RACE reads; one entry per CDR3 protein. The repertoire consists of 550,000 to 700,000 distinct CDR3 sequences, with roughly 9.9% occurring once and the leading ten covering approximately 3%. In addition, the sample was reused for a study of yellow fever vaccine responses in identical twins.

Material for sequencing was PBMCs. The receptors were gathered from a woman aged 18-35 years in good health.

This clonotype was seen many times. The V and J genes are TRBV5-1 and TRBJ2-3; no clear D. Germline V gives CDR1 SGHRS, CDR2 YFSETQ. The CDR3 is made up of 14 amino acids. V lost 0 bases and J 5 bases, leaving 10 bases between the germline ends. DNA of the CDR3: TGCGCCAGCAGCTTGGTGGGGTCCAGAGATACGCAGTATTTT. Amino acids: CASSLVGSRDTQYF. Complete variable domain (other parts from reference TRBV5-1 and TRBJ2-3): KAGVTQTPRYLIKTRGQQVTLSCSPISGHRSVSWYQQTPGQGLQFLFEYFSETQRNKGNFPGRFSGRQFSNSRSEMNVSTLELGDSALYLCASSLVGSRDTQYFGPGTRLTVL.

V usage is TRBV6-5 and J usage is TRBJ2-1; D remains ambiguous. CDR1 and CDR2 from the germline V gene are MNHEY and SVGAGI. This CDR3 is built from 16 residues. Trimming took off 0 bases at V and 10 bases at J, with 19 bases between the two ends. CDR3 loop: CASSYSNTRGLQEQFF. Written as DNA, the CDR3 is TGTGCCAGCAGTTACTCGAACACCCGCGGCCTCCAAGAGCAGTTCTTC.

The table lists this clonotype with many counts. This chain joins TRBV7-9 and TRBJ2-1; a possible D gene is TRBD1 (5 bases). CDR1 and CDR2 (germline): SEHNR, FQNEAQ (reference sequence). The CDR3 runs 16 residues. V was pared by 4 bases and J by 4 bases, with 17 bases between. The CDR3 nucleotides read TGTGCCAGCAGCTCCCTTAGGGGTACAGCTTACAATGAGCAGTTCTTC. It translates to CASSSLRGTAYNEQFF.

The chain employs TRBV7-8 and TRBJ2-3; D may match TRBD1 or TRBD2 (6 bases each). The CDR3 is 14 residues long. V was clipped by 5 bases and J by 0 bases, with 9 bases between them. Germline CDR1 SGHVS, CDR2 FQNEAQ. The CDR3 bases are TGTGCCAGCAGCATCGGGGGCAGCACAGATACGCAGTATTTT. Residues: CASSIGGSTDTQYF. The variable domain in full, completed from reference TRBV7-8 and TRBJ2-3, reads GAGVSQSPRYKVAKRGQDVALRCDPISGHVSLFWYQQALGQGPEFLTYFQNEAQLDKSGLPSDRFFAERPEGSVSTLKIQRTQQEDSAVYLCASSIGGSTDTQYFGPGTRLTVL.

This clonotype was observed many times. This rearrangement joins TRBV4-2 to TRBJ2-7; tentatively, D is TRBD2 (5 bases). The CDR3 sequence is 12 residues long. V gave up 10 bases and J gave up 5 bases, with 15 bases separating them. Germline V gives CDR1 LGHNA, CDR2 YNFKEQ. Here the CDR3 DNA reads TGTGCCACCGGAGGAGCGCCACACGAGCAGTACTTC. It is translated as CATGGAPHEQYF.

The sample holds a few counts of this clonotype. The rearrangement links TRBV7-9 to TRBJ2-2, with D possibly matching TRBD1 (6 bases). V gave up 5 bases and J gave up 3 bases, with 13 bases separating them. Germline V gene lookup returns CDR1 SEHNR and CDR2 FQNEAQ (reference sequence). This CDR3 is 15 amino acids long. The CDR3: CASSTYREDTGELFF. The CDR3 DNA reads as TGTGCCAGCAGCACCTACAGGGAAGACACCGGGGAGCTGTTTTTT. Filled out from reference TRBV7-9 and TRBJ2-2, the complete variable domain reads DTGVSQNPRHKITKRGQNVTFRCDPISEHNRLYWYRQTLGQGPEFLTYFQNEAQLEKSRLLSDRFSAERPKGSFSTLEIQRTEQGDSAMYLCASSTYREDTGELFFGEGSRLTVL.

The V and J genes are TRBV9 and TRBJ2-1, with 10 positions matching TRBD2. V lost 0 bases to trimming and J lost 5 bases; unmatched junction nucleotides: 5. The CDR3 covers 16 residues. Germline V gene data show CDR1 as SGDLS and CDR2 as YYNGEE. CDR3 sequence reads: CASSVGLAGADNEQFF. The CDR3 region has the DNA TGTGCCAGCAGCGTAGGGCTAGCGGGAGCCGACAATGAGCAGTTCTTC.

The V call is TRBV6-5, the J call TRBJ2-3; 9 bases map to TRBD2. This CDR3 has 16 amino acids. The J segment lost 1 base and the V segment lost 2 bases, leaving 4 bases of the junction unmatched. CDR1 and CDR2 from the germline V gene are MNHEY and SVGAGI. The CDR3: CASSYPRTSGTDTQYF. CDR3 bases: TGTGCCAGCAGTTACCCAAGGACTAGCGGCACAGATACGCAGTATTTT.

In this sample, this clonotype turned up a few times. V gene TRBV20-1 combines with J gene TRBJ2-7, with 11 nucleotides matching TRBD2. Germline V gene lookup returns CDR1 DFQATT and CDR2 SNEGSKA (reference sequence). The V gene end was trimmed by 0 bases and the J gene end by 0 bases; junction bases not matched to a gene: 1. CDR3 length equals 15 residues. The CDR3 coding sequence is TGCAGTGCTAGAGATACTAGCGGGAGCTCCTACGAGCAGTACTTC. Translated: CSARDTSGSSYEQYF.

This clonotype was observed a handful of times. V usage is TRBV19 and J usage is TRBJ1-5; no reliable D call. The V gene lost 4 bases and the J gene lost 7 bases, with 8 bases spanning the gap. The germline CDR1 and CDR2 sequences are LNHDA and SQIVND (reference sequence). The CDR3 covers 12 residues. This CDR3 reads CASSNGSQPQHF. The CDR3 coding sequence is TGTGCCAGTAGTAACGGGTCCCAGCCCCAGCATTTT.

This clonotype occurred a few times. The chain recombines TRBV5-6 with TRBJ2-5, with 10 bases aligning to TRBD2. Germline V lookup: CDR1 SGHDT, CDR2 YYEEEE. The CDR3 runs to 17 residues. V shed 1 base and J 3 bases; nucleotides not matched to a gene: 9. The CDR3 loop is CASSLNFGLAGEETQYF. The CDR3 nucleotides read TGTGCCAGCAGCTTGAATTTCGGGCTAGCGGGGGAAGAGACCCAGTACTTC.

The chain combines TRBV15 with TRBJ2-1, with a possible D match to TRBD1 (6 bases). Per germline, CDR1 LNHNV and CDR2 YYDKDF (reference sequence). Trimming removed 5 bases at V and 4 bases at J, with 12 bases between. The CDR3 covers 14 residues. The CDR3 region has the DNA TGTGCCACCAGCCAGGAAGGGGGATACAATGAGCAGTTCTTC. Protein sequence: CATSQEGGYNEQFF.

The V gene is TRBV5-4, the J gene TRBJ2-5, with D maybe TRBD1 (5 bases). CDR1 SGHNT and CDR2 YYREEE come from the germline V gene (reference sequence). This CDR3 has 14 residues. Trimming stripped 10 bases from V and 2 bases from J, with 18 bases between. CDR3 in DNA: TGTGCCTGGGGCAAGGGGTTCACTCAAGAGACCCAGTACTTC. It encodes CAWGKGFTQETQYF.

This clonotype has a handful of counts. V usage is TRBV24-1 and J usage is TRBJ2-1, with D possibly TRBD1 on 5 matching bases. Germline V gene sequence: CDR1 KGHDR, CDR2 SFDVKD. The V end was cut by 9 bases, the J end by 2 bases, with 10 bases between. The CDR3 extends over 13 amino acids. This CDR3 reads CATSAGPYNEQFF. For the CDR3, the DNA is TGTGCCACCTCGGCAGGGCCCTACAATGAGCAGTTCTTC.

This clonotype has at least ten counts. The gene calls are TRBV7-2 and TRBJ2-3; 8 bases line up with TRBD2. The CDR3 has 16 amino acids. J lost 0 bases, V lost 1 base, and 3 bases had no gene match. Germline lookup yields CDR1 SGHTA and CDR2 FQGNSA. This chain's CDR3 is CASSLEAGASTDTQYF. The DNA of the CDR3 is TGTGCCAGCAGCTTAGAAGCGGGGGCTAGCACAGATACGCAGTATTTT.

The genes are TRBV28 and TRBJ2-1, with D uncertain. V dropped 1 base and J dropped 4 bases, with 5 bases sitting between them. The CDR3 length is 13 residues. Germline assignment: CDR1 MDHEN and CDR2 SYDVKM. The CDR3 loop is CASSLYRYNEQFF. For the CDR3, the DNA is TGTGCCAGCAGTTTATATAGATACAATGAGCAGTTCTTC.

The chain combines TRBV9 with TRBJ1-2; D call uncertain. Trimming removed 3 bases from V and 8 bases from J, with 17 bases in between. The CDR3 has 14 amino acids. The germline gives CDR1 SGDLS, CDR2 YYNGEE. CDR3 sequence (DNA): TGTGCCAGCAGCGGCGGGCGGAACGGGGTCGGCTACACCTTC. It translates to CASSGGRNGVGYTF.